Listed here is a single T cell receptor (beta chain). The antigen is undetermined. Repertoires were generated with immunoSEQ multiplex PCR, while TCRdb's copy carries only in-frame clones and drops some. The repertoire has about 21,000 clones, around 68% of them found once; the top ten carry roughly 23%. V lost 5 bases and J lost 7, with 15 bases in between. Germline V CDR1 and CDR2: SGHTA, FQGTGA. The CDR3 runs to 14 residues. Exposure to brentuximab vedotin varied, and each patient had relapsed following autologous stem cell transplantation. The sample originates from a study of PD-1 blockade in classical Hodgkin lymphoma. Study conclusions and caveats: Healthy donors reportedly exceeded newly diagnosed patients in baseline TCR diversity. Complete responders possessed baseline diversity comparable to newly diagnosed patients.

The chain employs TRBV7-3 and TRBJ2-1; the D gene could be TRBD1 or TRBD2 (5 bases each). The TCR comes from a human donor with classical Hodgkin lymphoma. The sequences come from peripheral blood mononuclear cells (PBMCs), collected at baseline. The CDR3 region is CASSPTGAENEQFF. CDR3 DNA: TGTGCCAGCAGCCCTACCGGGGCGGAAAATGAGCAGTTCTTC.